What follows are 14 T cell receptor beta chains derived from one specimen sequenced in a study of blood T cell repertoires in COVID-19. Libraries were prepared by immunoSEQ multiplex PCR; TCRdb keeps only in-frame clonotypes and omits some of them. The sample lists roughly 18,000 clones; nearly 90% were seen once. Sequencing input: peripheral blood. The receptors stem from a man aged 35-49 years with active COVID-19.

This clone appeared a single time. This chain links TRBV9 with TRBJ2-7; tentatively, D is TRBD1 (6 bases). The CDR3 contains 14 residues. Between the trimmed V and J ends, which lost 4 bases and 3 bases, there was a span of 14 bases. Germline V gives CDR1 SGDLS, CDR2 YYNGEE. The CDR3 DNA follows: TGTGCCAGCAGCCGGACAGAAATAATCTACGAGCAGTACTTC. This sequence encodes CASSRTEIIYEQYF.

The gene calls are TRBV28 and TRBJ1-6; TRBD1 matches 7 bases. The CDR3 is 16 residues long. V gave up 5 bases and J gave up 7 bases; unmatched junction bases: 11. Germline CDR1 reads MDHEN; CDR2 reads SYDVKM. The CDR3 nucleotides are TGTGCCAGCAGTCTTAGCAGGGGGGTTCAGAATTCACCCCTCCACTTT. This codes for CASSLSRGVQNSPLHF.

J is TRBJ1-1 and V is TRBV6-1; the D gene is possibly TRBD1 (6 bases). In germline, CDR1 is MNHNS, CDR2 SASEGT. V gave up 2 bases and J gave up 1 base, with 14 bases separating them. The CDR3 has 16 amino acids. CDR3 amino acids: CASSELQGQGNTEAFF. Here the CDR3 DNA reads TGTGCCAGCAGTGAACTACAGGGCCAGGGGAACACTGAAGCTTTCTTT.

The rearrangement links TRBV6-1 to TRBJ2-3, with 9 bases identical to TRBD1. The trim removed 2 bases at V and 5 bases at J, leaving 11 bases unmatched. Per the germline V gene, CDR1 is MNHNS and CDR2 is SASEGT. CDR3 length equals 17 residues. CDR3 region: CASSEKIGTGPRDTQYF. For the CDR3, the DNA is TGTGCCAGCAGTGAAAAAATTGGGACAGGGCCAAGAGATACGCAGTATTTT.

This clone was recorded once. The rearrangement joins TRBV4-1 to TRBJ1-1, with no clear D. The V and J ends lost 1 base and 8 bases respectively, with 5 bases between them. Looked up from germline, CDR1 is MGHRA and CDR2 is YSYEKL. This CDR3 is built from 11 residues. The CDR3 is CASSQAQEAFF. CDR3 sequence (DNA): TGCGCCAGCAGCCAAGCCCAAGAAGCTTTCTTT.

The chain joins TRBV27 to TRBJ2-1, with a weak D call TRBD2 (6 bases). Trimming removed 3 bases from V and 6 bases from J, with 15 bases in between. The CDR3 is 15 amino acids. Germline V CDR1 and CDR2: MNHEY, SMNVEV (reference sequence). CDR3 protein: CASSFTGSGGNEQFF. The CDR3 DNA reads as TGTGCCAGCAGTTTTACCGGGAGTGGGGGCAATGAGCAGTTCTTC.

This clone is labeled as medium-sized. The rearrangement uses TRBV10-2 and TRBJ2-7; D is perhaps TRBD2 (6 bases). This CDR3 is built from 15 residues. Germline-derived CDR1 and CDR2 are WSHSY and SAAADI. Trimming removed 0 bases from V and 4 bases from J, with 13 bases in between. The CDR3 loop reads CASSESGGIVYEQYF. The CDR3 coding sequence is TGCGCCAGCAGTGAGTCGGGCGGGATCGTATACGAGCAGTACTTC.

V gene TRBV7-2 combines with J gene TRBJ2-7, with D possibly being TRBD1 (7 bases). The germline gives CDR1 SGHTA, CDR2 FQGNSA. CDR3 length equals 16 residues. With 1 base removed from V and 5 bases from J, the gap between germline ends came to 18 bases. CDR3 in amino acids: CASSLGVVRGVHEQYF. In nucleotides, the CDR3 is TGTGCCAGCAGCTTAGGCGTAGTCAGGGGGGTCCACGAGCAGTACTTC.

The chain links TRBV3-1 (or the pseudogene TRBV3-2) to TRBJ1-5, with unresolved D. The CDR3 length is 20 residues. The V end lost 1 base, the J end lost 0 bases, and 22 bases lay between the germline ends. The germline V gene has CDR1 LGHDT and CDR2 YNNKEL (reference sequence). The CDR3 sequence is CASSQGGPTRELYSNQPQHF. The CDR3 DNA reads as TGTGCCAGCAGCCAAGGTGGGCCGACGAGGGAACTTTATAGCAATCAGCCCCAGCATTTT.

The chain joins TRBV4-3 to TRBJ1-6, with D perhaps TRBD1 (6 bases). V gave up 1 base and J gave up 6 bases, with 10 bases separating them. Germline values: CDR1 LGHNA, CDR2 YSLEER. The CDR3 has 15 residues. In DNA, the CDR3 is TGCGCCAGCAGCCAAGGGACAGCTGGTAATTCACCCCTCCACTTT. This sequence encodes CASSQGTAGNSPLHF.

The rearrangement uses TRBV7-8 and TRBJ1-2; no reliable D call. The germline gives CDR1 SGHVS, CDR2 FQNEAQ. The V end was cut by 4 bases, the J end by 8 bases, with 14 bases between. The length of the CDR3 is 13 residues. The CDR3 DNA reads as TGTGCCAGCAGCTGGCCACAGTCAGCCGGCTACACCTTC. Amino acids: CASSWPQSAGYTF.

The V gene is TRBV7-8, the J gene TRBJ1-5; no clear D gene. Trimming removed 5 bases at V and 2 bases at J, with 7 bases between. Germline values: CDR1 SGHVS, CDR2 FQNEAQ. The CDR3 runs to 13 residues. In DNA form, the CDR3 reads TGTGCCAGCAGCAGCGTGGGCAATCAGCCCCAGCATTTT. Translation: CASSSVGNQPQHF. The full variable domain, in which reference TRBV7-8 and TRBJ1-5 provide the parts outside the CDR3, is GAGVSQSPRYKVAKRGQDVALRCDPISGHVSLFWYQQALGQGPEFLTYFQNEAQLDKSGLPSDRFFAERPEGSVSTLKIQRTQQEDSAVYLCASSSVGNQPQHFGDGTRLSIL.

This chain links TRBV29-1 with TRBJ2-2, with 9 bases aligning to TRBD1. Germline V gives CDR1 SQVTM, CDR2 ANQGSEA. The CDR3 covers 14 residues. The ends lost 7 bases at V and 5 bases at J; junction bases unmatched: 8. For the CDR3, the DNA is TGCAGCGCAGGACAGGGGTCCTCGACCGGGGAGCTGTTTTTT. Translated: CSAGQGSSTGELFF.

DNA for the CDR3: TGTGCCAGCAGCACTAGCGGTATCACAGATACGCAGTATTTT. It codes for CASSTSGITDTQYF. The V call is TRBV7-9, the J call TRBJ2-3; 8 bases fit TRBD2. There are 14 residues in the CDR3. Germline CDR1 is SEHNR and CDR2 is FQNEAQ (reference sequence). V lost 5 bases to trimming and J lost 2 bases; unmatched junction nucleotides: 3. The whole variable domain, remainder taken from reference TRBV7-9 and TRBJ2-3, is DTGVSQNPRHKITKRGQNVTFRCDPISEHNRLYWYRQTLGQGPEFLTYFQNEAQLEKSRLLSDRFSAERPKGSFSTLEIQRTEQGDSAMYLCASSTSGITDTQYFGPGTRLTVL.